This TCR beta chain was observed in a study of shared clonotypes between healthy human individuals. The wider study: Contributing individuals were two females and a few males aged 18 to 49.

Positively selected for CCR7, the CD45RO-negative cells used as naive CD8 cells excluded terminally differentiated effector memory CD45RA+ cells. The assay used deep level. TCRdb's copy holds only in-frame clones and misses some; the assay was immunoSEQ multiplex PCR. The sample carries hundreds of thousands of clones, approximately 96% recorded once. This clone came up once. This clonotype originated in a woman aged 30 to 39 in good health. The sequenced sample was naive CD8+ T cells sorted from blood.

CDR3 nucleotide sequence: TGTGCCAGCAGTTACTCGCTGGGGGGCTACGAGCAGTACTTC. Translated: CASSYSLGGYEQYF. The chain joins TRBV6-6 to TRBJ2-7; TRBD2 is a possible D gene (6 bases). The V and J ends lost 0 bases and 3 bases respectively, with 9 bases between them. The CDR3 is made up of 14 amino acids. Germline loops: CDR1 MNHNY, CDR2 SVGAGI (reference sequence).